The rows below give T cell receptor beta chains drawn from one sample of a study of blood T cell repertoires in COVID-19. Produced via immunoSEQ multiplex PCR; TCRdb's table is partial and in-frame only. The sample holds approximately 210,000 clones; over 75% are singletons and the top ten take 4.8%. Material: peripheral blood. The receptor set was obtained from a woman between 35 and 50 years old with acute or convalescent COVID-19. CDR3s include the opening cysteine and the closing phenylalanine or tryptophan. Fields, in order: clone size, V gene, J gene, CDR3 protein. A row's size may be missing; if present it is once, few, many or a size class.

-	TRBV6-5	TRBJ1-4	CASSRNDGGNEKLFF
-	TRBV7-9	TRBJ1-5	CASSGGYSNQPQHF
-	TRBV24-1	TRBJ1-2	CATSDIPGTGTGERGYTF
-	TRBV9	TRBJ1-1	CASSAGGRTEAFF
-	TRBV5-1	TRBJ2-5	CASSLNRGLFIETQYF
-	TRBV19	TRBJ1-5	CASSFFPGTGNQPQHF
-	TRBV7-9	TRBJ2-2	CASSRIGRANTGELFF
-	TRBV7-7	TRBJ1-3	CASSPGTDSGNTIYF
-	TRBV27	TRBJ2-1	CGSSSLQSYNEQFF
-	TRBV11-2	TRBJ1-5	CASSTRQLQPQHF
-	TRBV2	TRBJ1-1	CASNDPTGGNTEAFF
-	TRBV6-6	TRBJ1-5	CASSYRGQGSNQPQHF
-	TRBV4-2	TRBJ2-3	CASSQASRGTDTQYF
-	TRBV19	TRBJ1-4	CATRRTGPEKLFF
few	TRBV3-1/TRBV3-2	TRBJ1-1	CASSQGQGAVAFF
-	TRBV2	TRBJ1-1	CASSSYTEAFF
-	TRBV6-1	TRBJ1-6	CASSERAGENSPLHF
-	TRBV5-6	TRBJ1-1	CASGPGQLIQGEAFF
-	TRBV12-5	TRBJ1-5	CASGLVQDRGGQPQHF
-	TRBV10-3	TRBJ1-3	CAISGGRGNTIYF
-	TRBV4-1	TRBJ2-5	CASSQGSTGLGETQYF
-	TRBV9	TRBJ1-2	CASSAGQGNGYTF
once	TRBV18	TRBJ1-5	CASSPGQAHQPQHF
-	TRBV7-9	TRBJ1-2	CASSPGTVNGYTF
-	TRBV19	TRBJ1-1	CASSIGRSRLNTEAFF
-	TRBV30	TRBJ1-1	CAWKGTGGWNTEAFF
-	TRBV6-4	TRBJ1-1	CASSPTGVNTEAFF
-	TRBV7-9	TRBJ1-2	CASTAGGFNYGYTF
-	TRBV10-2	TRBJ2-3	CAIMGPMRGAGDTQYF
-	TRBV1	TRBJ2-5	CTSSQDMELGETQYF
-	TRBV27	TRBJ2-5	CASSLVQGVEETQYF